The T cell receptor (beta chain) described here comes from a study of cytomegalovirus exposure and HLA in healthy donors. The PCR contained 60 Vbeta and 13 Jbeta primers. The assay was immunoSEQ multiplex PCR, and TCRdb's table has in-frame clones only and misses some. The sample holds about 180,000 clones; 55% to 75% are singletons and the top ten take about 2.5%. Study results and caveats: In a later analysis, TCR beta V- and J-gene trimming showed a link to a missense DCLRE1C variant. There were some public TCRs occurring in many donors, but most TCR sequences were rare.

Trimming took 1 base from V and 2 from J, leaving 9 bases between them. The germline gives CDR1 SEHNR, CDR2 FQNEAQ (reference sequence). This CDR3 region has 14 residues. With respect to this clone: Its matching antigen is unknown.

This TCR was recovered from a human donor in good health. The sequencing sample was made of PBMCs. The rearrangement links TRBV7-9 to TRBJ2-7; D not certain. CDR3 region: CASSLVASPYEQYF. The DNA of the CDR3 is TGTGCCAGCAGCTTAGTCGCCAGTCCCTACGAGCAGTACTTC. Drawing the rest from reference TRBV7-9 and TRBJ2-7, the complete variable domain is DTGVSQNPRHKITKRGQNVTFRCDPISEHNRLYWYRQTLGQGPEFLTYFQNEAQLEKSRLLSDRFSAERPKGSFSTLEIQRTEQGDSAMYLCASSLVASPYEQYFGPGTRLTVT.